The T cell receptor beta chain described here comes from a study of technical replicates of blood from a handful of donors. Sequencing used immunoSEQ multiplex PCR; TCRdb keeps in-frame clones, though not all of them. The sample shows 70,000 to 95,000 clones, just under 95% of them seen only once. This sequence originates from a human donor in good health. Sequencing was performed on T cells isolated from PBMCs.

Here the CDR3 reads CASSLRRRDTDEQYF. As DNA, the CDR3 is TGTGCCAGCAGCTTAAGGCGGCGGGATACCGACGAGCAGTACTTC. The gene calls are TRBV11-1 and TRBJ2-7; TRBD2 might be the D (6 bases). The germline V gene encodes CDR1 SGHAT and CDR2 FQDESV (reference sequence). V gave up 2 bases and J gave up 5 bases, with 16 bases separating them. This CDR3 spans 15 amino acids.